Listed below are T cell receptor beta chains from one sample, sequenced in a study of OX40 agonist ivuxolimab in advanced cancers. Clones were read by immunoSEQ multiplex PCR, and TCRdb kept only the in-frame ones, dropping some. The top ten clones hold about 1.9% of a sample with over 90,000 clones, just over 85% of them seen once. The sequencing here drew on CD4+ or CD8+ T cells sorted from blood, taken in a trial of the OX40 agonist ivuxolimab. Every receptor here comes from an adult with an advanced solid tumor such as melanoma, head and neck, liver or kidney cancer. Both conserved end residues are part of each CDR3. Fields, in order: D gene, V gene, clone size, J gene, CDR3 DNA, CDR3 protein. The D gene is left open where the match is weak. Clone size appears in some rows only: once, few, many, or a class for an expanded clone.

D: NA; V: TRBV30; size: once; J: TRBJ2-5; DNA: TGTGCCTGGTCGGACAGTCCAGAGACCCAGTACTTC; CDR3: CAWSDSPETQYF
D: TRBD1; V: TRBV5-1; size: NA; J: TRBJ2-7; DNA: TGCGCCAGCAGCTTTCAGGGGGTCGACGAGCAGTACTTC; CDR3: CASSFQGVDEQYF
D: NA; V: TRBV19; size: NA; J: TRBJ1-3; DNA: TGTGCCACCTGCCCGGTGTCTGGAAACACCATATATTTT; CDR3: CATCPVSGNTIYF
D: NA; V: TRBV11-1; size: once; J: TRBJ2-3; DNA: TGTGCCAGCAGCCTCGGTCCGGGAGTCACAGATACGCAGTATTTT; CDR3: CASSLGPGVTDTQYF
D: NA; V: TRBV28; size: NA; J: TRBJ2-5; DNA: TGTGCCAGCCTGCGCGGGATCCAAGAGACCCAGTACTTC; CDR3: CASLRGIQETQYF
D: NA; V: TRBV11-3; size: NA; J: TRBJ1-1; DNA: TGTGCCAGCAGCTTGGGCAGCCGGTTACCGAACACTGAAGCTTTCTTT; CDR3: CASSLGSRLPNTEAFF
D: NA; V: TRBV6-5; size: NA; J: TRBJ1-5; DNA: TGTGCCAGCAGTTACTCGATGACAGAGGCTCCTCAGCCCCAGCATTTT; CDR3: CASSYSMTEAPQPQHF
D: TRBD1; V: TRBV5-5; size: NA; J: TRBJ1-2; DNA: TGTGCCAGCAGCTTAGGGGGCGACTATGGCTACACCTTC; CDR3: CASSLGGDYGYTF
D: TRBD1; V: TRBV6-1; size: NA; J: TRBJ1-2; DNA: TGTGCCAGCAGTGGGACCGGGACAGGGTATGGCTACACCTTC; CDR3: CASSGTGTGYGYTF
D: TRBD2; V: TRBV11-2; size: NA; J: TRBJ2-7; DNA: TGTGCCAGCAGAAGGCAGACTAGCGGGGCCTACGAGCAGTACTTC; CDR3: CASRRQTSGAYEQYF
D: NA; V: TRBV10-1; size: once; J: TRBJ1-4; DNA: TGCGCCAGTCATCTGGCAGGTACTAATGAAAAACTGTTTTTT; CDR3: CASHLAGTNEKLFF
D: TRBD1; V: TRBV9; size: NA; J: TRBJ2-3; DNA: TGTGCCAGCAGCGGCCCCCGGGACAGGGGTTCAGATACGCAGTATTTT; CDR3: CASSGPRDRGSDTQYF
D: NA; V: TRBV28; size: NA; J: TRBJ1-5; DNA: TGTGCCAGCAGTTTGGGGGGGAGCAATCAGCCCCAGCATTTT; CDR3: CASSLGGSNQPQHF
D: NA; V: TRBV10-3; size: NA; J: TRBJ2-3; DNA: TGTGCCATCAGTGTTTTCGGGAGTGTAGATACGCAGTATTTT; CDR3: CAISVFGSVDTQYF
D: TRBD1; V: TRBV15; size: NA; J: TRBJ2-2; DNA: TGTGCCACCAGCAGGGCCGGGACAGGGATCACCGGGGAGCTGTTTTTT; CDR3: CATSRAGTGITGELFF
D: TRBD2; V: TRBV29-1; size: few; J: TRBJ2-1; DNA: TGCAGCGTTGAATCAGCGGGAGGCCCTTACAATGAGCAGTTCTTC; CDR3: CSVESAGGPYNEQFF
D: NA; V: TRBV18; size: NA; J: TRBJ1-3; DNA: TGTGCCAGCTCACTAAACCCACAGAGCTCTGGAAACACCATATATTTT; CDR3: CASSLNPQSSGNTIYF
D: NA; V: TRBV2; size: NA; J: TRBJ2-5; DNA: TGTGCCAGCAGTGGCGGTGGAGAGACCCAGTACTTC; CDR3: CASSGGGETQYF
D: TRBD1; V: TRBV6-5; size: NA; J: TRBJ2-3; DNA: TGTGCCAGCAGTTTGCAGGGGGCGGCTGATACGCAGTATTTT; CDR3: CASSLQGAADTQYF
D: TRBD1; V: TRBV18; size: NA; J: TRBJ1-2; DNA: TGTGCCAGCTCACCATCCGGGACAGGGGGCAGCGGCTACACCTTC; CDR3: CASSPSGTGGSGYTF
D: NA; V: TRBV9; size: NA; J: TRBJ1-1; DNA: TGTGCCAGCAGCGTCCAGGGGCGAGAAGCTTTCTTT; CDR3: CASSVQGREAFF
D: NA; V: TRBV5-1; size: NA; J: TRBJ2-5; DNA: TGCGCCAGCAGCTTGTTGACCAGCAGCCAAGAGACCCAGTACTTC; CDR3: CASSLLTSSQETQYF
D: NA; V: TRBV5-4; size: NA; J: TRBJ2-7; DNA: TGTGCCAGCAGCTTGAACATCCAAGGCAACGAGCAGTACTTC; CDR3: CASSLNIQGNEQYF
D: TRBD1; V: TRBV6-5; size: once; J: TRBJ1-1; DNA: TGTGCCAGCAGGCGGACAGGGGTCTCTGAAGCTTTCTTT; CDR3: CASRRTGVSEAFF
D: TRBD1; V: TRBV28; size: NA; J: TRBJ2-7; DNA: TGTGCCAGCAGTCCGCCTCGGGACAGGGCTTCCTACGAGCAGTACTTC; CDR3: CASSPPRDRASYEQYF
D: TRBD2; V: TRBV11-2; size: NA; J: TRBJ2-1; DNA: TGTGCCAGCAGCTCGGGGGGTAGCGGGAGAGGTGAGCAGTTCTTC; CDR3: CASSSGGSGRGEQFF
D: TRBD2; V: TRBV11-2; size: once; J: TRBJ2-7; DNA: TGTGCCAGCGCGGCGGGGGTTTCCTACGAGCAGTACTTC; CDR3: CASAAGVSYEQYF
D: NA; V: TRBV2; size: NA; J: TRBJ1-5; DNA: TGTGCCAGCAGAAGGGACCCGGGGGATCAGCCCCAGCATTTT; CDR3: CASRRDPGDQPQHF
D: TRBD2; V: TRBV4-1; size: NA; J: TRBJ2-4; DNA: TGCGCCAGCAGCCAAGATCCTCCGGGACTAGCGGGAGGACCCAAAAACATTCAGTACTTC; CDR3: CASSQDPPGLAGGPKNIQYF
D: TRBD1; V: TRBV18; size: NA; J: TRBJ1-5; DNA: TGTGCCAGCTCACCCTACCGGGACAGGGATCAGCCCCAGCATTTT; CDR3: CASSPYRDRDQPQHF
D: TRBD2; V: TRBV19; size: NA; J: TRBJ2-4; DNA: TGTGCCAGTGGAGGGACTAGCGGGAGGGCCAAAAACATTCAGTACTTC; CDR3: CASGGTSGRAKNIQYF
D: TRBD1; V: TRBV10-2; size: NA; J: TRBJ2-1; DNA: TGCGCCACCATGGGACAGGGGGCGAATGAGCAGTTCTTC; CDR3: CATMGQGANEQFF
D: TRBD2; V: TRBV7-2; size: NA; J: TRBJ2-1; DNA: TGTGCCAGCAGCTTCCCCCTGGGCGGGAGTGACAATGAGCAGTTCTTC; CDR3: CASSFPLGGSDNEQFF
D: NA; V: TRBV27; size: NA; J: TRBJ2-7; DNA: TGTGCCAGCAGTTTAGGCCCGACGGGAGCCTCCTACGAGCAGTACTTC; CDR3: CASSLGPTGASYEQYF
D: NA; V: TRBV5-4; size: NA; J: TRBJ2-5; DNA: TGTGCCAGCAGCTTGGGCAGGGCCGAAGAGACCCAGTACTTC; CDR3: CASSLGRAEETQYF
D: TRBD1; V: TRBV19; size: NA; J: TRBJ1-3; DNA: TGTGCCAGTAGTACCGGACAGGCTGGATTTTCTGGAAACACCATATATTTT; CDR3: CASSTGQAGFSGNTIYF
D: NA; V: TRBV10-1; size: NA; J: TRBJ1-1; DNA: TGCGCCAGCAGTGGCCAGCGGAACACTGAAGCTTTCTTT; CDR3: CASSGQRNTEAFF
D: TRBD1; V: TRBV11-3; size: once; J: TRBJ2-7; DNA: TGTGCCAGCAGCTTCCGACAGGGCGACTACGAGCAGTACTTC; CDR3: CASSFRQGDYEQYF
D: NA; V: TRBV7-2; size: NA; J: TRBJ2-2; DNA: TGTGCCAGCAGCTCTCGGCGGGGACTTTACACCGGGGAGCTGTTTTTT; CDR3: CASSSRRGLYTGELFF
D: NA; V: TRBV7-2; size: NA; J: TRBJ2-3; DNA: TGTGCCAGCAGCGGAGGGGGAGTAAGCACAGATACGCAGTATTTT; CDR3: CASSGGGVSTDTQYF
D: NA; V: TRBV10-2; size: NA; J: TRBJ1-1; DNA: TGCGCCAGCAGTGAGTTAAGGGGCGGGGGCGCGTCAGGTATAGGATTTGCTGAAGCTTTCTTT; CDR3: CASSELRGGGASGIGFAEAFF
D: TRBD2; V: TRBV5-1; size: few; J: TRBJ2-3; DNA: TGCGCCAGCAGCTTGACTAGCGGGGGCACAGATACGCAGTATTTT; CDR3: CASSLTSGGTDTQYF
D: NA; V: TRBV6-6; size: NA; J: TRBJ2-3; DNA: TGTGCCGGCGGTGGGCAGTTATCAGATACGCAGTATTTT; CDR3: CAGGGQLSDTQYF
D: NA; V: TRBV7-2; size: NA; J: TRBJ2-3; DNA: TGTGCCAGCAGCTTAGCGAGACGGGACCCAGATACGCAGTATTTT; CDR3: CASSLARRDPDTQYF
D: TRBD2; V: TRBV5-6; size: NA; J: TRBJ2-1; DNA: TGTGCCAGCAGCTTACTAGCGGGCTCCTACAATGAGCAGTTCTTC; CDR3: CASSLLAGSYNEQFF
D: NA; V: TRBV18; size: NA; J: TRBJ1-4; DNA: TGTGCCAGCTCACCAGGGCAGGGAAATGAAAAACTGTTTTTT; CDR3: CASSPGQGNEKLFF
D: TRBD1; V: TRBV5-1; size: once; J: TRBJ1-4; DNA: TGCGCCAGCAGCTTATGGACAGGGAGGAGTGCAACTAATGAAAAACTGTTTTTT; CDR3: CASSLWTGRSATNEKLFF
D: NA; V: TRBV5-1; size: once; J: TRBJ1-1; DNA: TGCGCCAGCAGCTTAGCAGATATGAACACTGAAGCTTTCTTT; CDR3: CASSLADMNTEAFF
D: TRBD2; V: TRBV5-1; size: NA; J: TRBJ2-1; DNA: TGCGCCAGCAGGAGATCGGCGGGAGGCCTAGGTAATGAGCAGTTCTTC; CDR3: CASRRSAGGLGNEQFF
D: NA; V: TRBV7-3; size: NA; J: TRBJ2-3; DNA: TGTGCCAGCAGCTTAAGGGTAGCGGAGGCCGGAGATACGCAGTATTTT; CDR3: CASSLRVAEAGDTQYF
D: NA; V: TRBV6-6; size: once; J: TRBJ1-5; DNA: TGTGCCAGCAGCCCGGGGGTGGTTCAGCCCCAGCATTTT; CDR3: CASSPGVVQPQHF
D: NA; V: TRBV19; size: NA; J: TRBJ1-2; DNA: TGTGCCAGTAGTAGGGGAGACAGAAACGATTTGCATGGCGGCTACACCTTC; CDR3: CASSRGDRNDLHGGYTF
D: NA; V: TRBV10-3; size: NA; J: TRBJ2-1; DNA: TGTGCCATCAGTCCTGGGCCCGGGAGCCCATGGGTAGAGCAGTTCTTC; CDR3: CAISPGPGSPWVEQFF
D: NA; V: TRBV20-1; size: NA; J: TRBJ2-1; DNA: TGCAGTGCTACCTACAATGAGCAGTTCTTC; CDR3: CSATYNEQFF
D: NA; V: TRBV27; size: NA; J: TRBJ1-2; DNA: TGTGCCAGCAGTTTATTCGCCGGCAGAGGAGGCTACACCTTC; CDR3: CASSLFAGRGGYTF
D: TRBD1; V: TRBV11-2; size: NA; J: TRBJ2-7; DNA: TGTGCCAGCAGCCGAACCGGGACAGCCTACGAGCAGTACTTC; CDR3: CASSRTGTAYEQYF
D: TRBD1; V: TRBV19; size: once; J: TRBJ2-7; DNA: TGTGCCAGTAGTACTAGAGGACAGGGCTACGAGCAGTACTTC; CDR3: CASSTRGQGYEQYF